This is a list of T cell receptor beta chains from one sample in a study of PD-1 blockade in mismatch repair-deficient tumors. Assay: immunoSEQ multiplex PCR; the TCRdb copy retains only in-frame clones and omits some. The sample lists 76,000 or so clones; roughly 80% were seen once. Sequenced material: peripheral blood, taken 44 weeks after starting pembrolizumab. The receptors come from an adult with mismatch repair-deficient cancer. Both conserved end residues are part of each CDR3. D genes are given only for firm matches. Size is omitted from some rows. Given values are once, few, many or a class for expanded clones.

TRBJ2-2 TRBD2 . TRBV10-3 CAISPGTSGGELFF TGTGCCATCAGCCCCGGGACTAGCGGCGGGGAGCTGTTTTTT
TRBJ2-7 . once TRBV4-1 CASSQTGQRESEQYF TGCGCCAGCAGCCAAACGGGCCAGAGGGAGAGCGAGCAGTACTTC
TRBJ2-1 . . TRBV30 CAWADGGPWGEQFF TGTGCCTGGGCTGACGGGGGTCCTTGGGGTGAGCAGTTCTTC
TRBJ1-1 . . TRBV11-2 CASSFERGSEAFF TGTGCCAGCAGCTTCGAGAGGGGGTCTGAAGCTTTCTTT
TRBJ1-2 TRBD1 . TRBV19 CASSLDRGQEGYTF TGTGCCAGTAGCCTGGACAGGGGGCAGGAAGGCTACACCTTC
TRBJ2-3 . . TRBV5-4 CASSSPGDTQYF TGTGCCAGCAGCTCACCTGGTGATACGCAGTATTTT
TRBJ2-1 TRBD1 . TRBV29-1 CSVDGTGGGSYNEQFF TGCAGCGTTGATGGGACAGGGGGAGGCTCCTACAATGAGCAGTTCTTC
TRBJ1-1 . once TRBV30 CAWTRANTEAFF TGTGCCTGGACCAGGGCTAACACTGAAGCTTTCTTT
TRBJ1-5 TRBD1 . TRBV10-3 CAIRNVGGADQPQHF TGTGCCATCAGGAATGTAGGGGGCGCGGATCAGCCCCAGCATTTT
TRBJ2-3 . . TRBV9 CASSEVDGTRYTDTQYF TGTGCCAGCAGCGAAGTAGACGGAACTCGATACACAGATACGCAGTATTTT
TRBJ2-5 TRBD1 . TRBV27 CASSLDGGQVQETQYF TGTGCCAGCAGTTTAGACGGGGGACAGGTCCAAGAGACCCAGTACTTC
TRBJ1-2 TRBD1 . TRBV18 CASSLQGDNYGYTF TGTGCCAGCTCTCTCCAGGGGGATAACTATGGCTACACCTTC
TRBJ1-2 TRBD1 . TRBV28 CASSLGTGGGRGGYTF TGTGCCAGCAGCTTAGGGACAGGGGGCGGCCGGGGTGGCTACACCTTC
TRBJ2-1 . . TRBV5-1 CASSLVYNEQFF TGCGCCAGCAGCTTGGTCTACAATGAGCAGTTCTTC
TRBJ1-1 . . TRBV19 CASSTRQNTEAFF TGTGCCAGTAGTACCCGACAGAACACTGAAGCTTTCTTT
TRBJ2-7 TRBD1 . TRBV5-4 CASSGGQGPSYEQYF TGTGCCAGCAGCGGGGGACAGGGACCCTCCTACGAGCAGTACTTC
TRBJ2-1 TRBD2 once TRBV11-2 CASRDSGRGSYNEQFF TGTGCCAGCAGAGATAGCGGGAGGGGATCCTACAATGAGCAGTTCTTC
TRBJ2-3 . . TRBV18 CASSLKDGSTDTQYF TGTGCCAGCTCACTAAAGGACGGAAGCACAGATACGCAGTATTTT
TRBJ2-1 . . TRBV6-6 CASSYSRPGSDEQFF TGTGCCAGCAGTTACTCGAGGCCGGGTAGTGACGAGCAGTTCTTC
TRBJ1-3 TRBD1 . TRBV28 CASSLRQGASGNTIYF TGTGCCAGCAGTTTAAGACAGGGGGCTTCTGGAAACACCATATATTTT